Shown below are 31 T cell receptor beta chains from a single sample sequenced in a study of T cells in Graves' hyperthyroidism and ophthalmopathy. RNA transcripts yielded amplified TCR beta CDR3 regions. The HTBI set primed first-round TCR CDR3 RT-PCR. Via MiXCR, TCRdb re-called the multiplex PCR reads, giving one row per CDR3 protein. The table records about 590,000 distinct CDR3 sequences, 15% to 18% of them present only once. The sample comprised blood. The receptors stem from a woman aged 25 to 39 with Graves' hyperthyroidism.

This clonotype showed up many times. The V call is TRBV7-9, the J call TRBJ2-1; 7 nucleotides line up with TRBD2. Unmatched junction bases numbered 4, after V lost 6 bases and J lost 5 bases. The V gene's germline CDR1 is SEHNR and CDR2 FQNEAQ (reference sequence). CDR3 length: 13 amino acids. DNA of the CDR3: TGTGCCAGCAGAGGAGGGACTAACAATGAGCAGTTCTTC. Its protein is CASRGGTNNEQFF.

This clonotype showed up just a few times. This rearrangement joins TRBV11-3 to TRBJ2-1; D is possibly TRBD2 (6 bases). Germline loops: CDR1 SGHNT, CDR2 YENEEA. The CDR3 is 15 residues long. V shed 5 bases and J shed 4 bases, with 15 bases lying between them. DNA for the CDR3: TGTGCCAGCAGCCCACTAGCAGCCCTTTACAATGAGCAGTTCTTC. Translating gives CASSPLAALYNEQFF.

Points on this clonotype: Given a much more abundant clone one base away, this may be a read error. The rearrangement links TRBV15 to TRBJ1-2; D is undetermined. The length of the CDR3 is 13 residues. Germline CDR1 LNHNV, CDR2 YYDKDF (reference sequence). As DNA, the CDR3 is TGTGTCACCAGCCCCCAGGAGGGCTATGGCTACACCTTC. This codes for CVTSPQEGYGYTF.

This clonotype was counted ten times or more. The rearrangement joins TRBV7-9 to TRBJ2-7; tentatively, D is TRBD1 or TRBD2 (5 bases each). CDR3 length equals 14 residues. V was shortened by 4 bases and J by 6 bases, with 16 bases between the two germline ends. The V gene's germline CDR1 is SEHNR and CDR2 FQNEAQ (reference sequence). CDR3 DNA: TGTGCCAGCAGCTCCAGGGAGAGGGTTTCCGAGCAGTACTTC. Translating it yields CASSSRERVSEQYF.

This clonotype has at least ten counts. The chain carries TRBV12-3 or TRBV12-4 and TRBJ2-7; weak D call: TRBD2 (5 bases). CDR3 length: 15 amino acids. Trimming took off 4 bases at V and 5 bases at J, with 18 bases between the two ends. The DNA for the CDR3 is TGTGCCAGCAGTTCTGTAAGGGAGACCGTTGACGAGCAGTACTTC. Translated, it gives CASSSVRETVDEQYF.

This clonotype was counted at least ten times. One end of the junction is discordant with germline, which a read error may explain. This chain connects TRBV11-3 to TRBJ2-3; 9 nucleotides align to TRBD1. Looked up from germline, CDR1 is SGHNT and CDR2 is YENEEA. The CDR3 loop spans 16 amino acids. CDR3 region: CASSSGQGIGTDTRYF. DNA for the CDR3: TGTGCCAGCAGTTCCGGACAGGGGATTGGCACAGATACGCGGTATTTT.

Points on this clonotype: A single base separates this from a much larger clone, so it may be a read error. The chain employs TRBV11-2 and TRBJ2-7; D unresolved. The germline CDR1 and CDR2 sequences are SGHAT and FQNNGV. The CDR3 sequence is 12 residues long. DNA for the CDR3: TGTGCCAGCAACTTAGAAGTTTACGAGCAGTACTTC. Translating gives CASNLEVYEQYF.

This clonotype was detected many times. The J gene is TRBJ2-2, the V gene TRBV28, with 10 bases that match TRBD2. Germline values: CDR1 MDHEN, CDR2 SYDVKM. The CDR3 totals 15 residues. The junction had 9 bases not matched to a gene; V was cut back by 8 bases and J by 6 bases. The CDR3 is CASGSGRVLAGELFF. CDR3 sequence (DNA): TGTGCCAGCGGGAGCGGGAGGGTCTTGGCCGGGGAGCTGTTTTTT. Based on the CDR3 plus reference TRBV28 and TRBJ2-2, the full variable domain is DVKVTQSSRYLVKRTGEKVFLECVQDMDHENMFWYRQDPGLGLRLIYFSYDVKMKEKGDIPEGYSVSREKKERFSLILESASTNQTSMYLCASGSGRVLAGELFFGEGSRLTVL.

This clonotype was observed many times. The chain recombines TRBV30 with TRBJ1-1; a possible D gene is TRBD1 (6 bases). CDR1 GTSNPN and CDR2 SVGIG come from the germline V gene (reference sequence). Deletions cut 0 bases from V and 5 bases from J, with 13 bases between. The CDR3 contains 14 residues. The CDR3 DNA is TGTGCCTGGAGTGTACGAGGGGGAGGGACTGAAGCTTTCTTT. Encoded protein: CAWSVRGGGTEAFF.

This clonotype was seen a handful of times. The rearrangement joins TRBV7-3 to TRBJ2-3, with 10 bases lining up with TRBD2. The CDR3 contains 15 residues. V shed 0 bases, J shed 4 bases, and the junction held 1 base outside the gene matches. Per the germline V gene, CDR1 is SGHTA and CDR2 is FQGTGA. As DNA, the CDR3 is TGTGCCAGCAGCTTAACTAGCGGGGGGTCAGATACGCAGTATTTT. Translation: CASSLTSGGSDTQYF.

The CDR3 coding sequence is TGTGCCAGCAGCGTAGACGCAGGGGTATACACCGGGGAGCTGTTTTTT. Translated: CASSVDAGVYTGELFF. The chain employs TRBV9 and TRBJ2-2; the D gene is possibly TRBD1 (6 bases). Germline V gene data show CDR1 as SGDLS and CDR2 as YYNGEE. Trimming shortened V by 0 bases and J by 3 bases, and 12 bases separated the two germline ends. This CDR3 spans 16 amino acids.

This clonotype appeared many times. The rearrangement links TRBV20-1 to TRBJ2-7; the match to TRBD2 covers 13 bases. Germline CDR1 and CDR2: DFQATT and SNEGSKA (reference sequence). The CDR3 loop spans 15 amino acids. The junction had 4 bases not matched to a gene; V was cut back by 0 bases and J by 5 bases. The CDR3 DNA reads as TGCAGTGCTAGAGATGTCGGACTAGCGGGAGACGAGCAGTACTTC. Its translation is CSARDVGLAGDEQYF.

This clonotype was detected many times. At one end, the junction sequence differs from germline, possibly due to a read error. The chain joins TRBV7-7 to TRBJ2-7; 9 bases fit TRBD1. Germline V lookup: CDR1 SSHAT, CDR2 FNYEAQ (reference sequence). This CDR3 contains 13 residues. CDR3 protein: CASSLGTGREQYF. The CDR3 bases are TGTGCTAGCAGCTTGGGGACAGGGCGGGAGCAGTACTTC.

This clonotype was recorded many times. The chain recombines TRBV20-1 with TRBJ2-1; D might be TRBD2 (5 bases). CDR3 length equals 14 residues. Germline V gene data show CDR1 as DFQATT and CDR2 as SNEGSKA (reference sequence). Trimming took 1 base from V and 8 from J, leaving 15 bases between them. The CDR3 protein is CSARVVGGGDEQFF. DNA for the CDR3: TGCAGTGCTAGAGTCGTCGGAGGAGGTGATGAGCAGTTCTTC.

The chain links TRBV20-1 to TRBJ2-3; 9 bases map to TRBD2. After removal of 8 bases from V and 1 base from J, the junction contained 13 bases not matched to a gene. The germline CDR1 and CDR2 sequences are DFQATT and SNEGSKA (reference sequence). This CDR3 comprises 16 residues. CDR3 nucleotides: TGCAGTAGTATTGGGCGCGGGAGGGCCGGCACAGATACGCAGTATTTT. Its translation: CSSIGRGRAGTDTQYF.

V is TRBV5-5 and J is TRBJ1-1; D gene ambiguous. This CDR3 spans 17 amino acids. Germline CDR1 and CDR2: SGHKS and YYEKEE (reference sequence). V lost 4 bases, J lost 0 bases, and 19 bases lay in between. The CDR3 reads CASSPTETLRMNTEAFF. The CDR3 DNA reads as TGTGCCAGCAGCCCAACAGAAACTCTTCGCATGAACACTGAAGCTTTCTTT.

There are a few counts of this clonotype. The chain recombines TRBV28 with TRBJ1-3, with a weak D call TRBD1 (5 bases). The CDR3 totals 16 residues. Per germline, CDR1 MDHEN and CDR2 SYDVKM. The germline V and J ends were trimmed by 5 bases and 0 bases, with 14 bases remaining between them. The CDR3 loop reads CASSTGPYISGNTIYF. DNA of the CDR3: TGTGCCAGCAGTACGGGACCGTATATCTCTGGAAACACCATATATTTT. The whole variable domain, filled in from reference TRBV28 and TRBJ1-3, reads DVKVTQSSRYLVKRTGEKVFLECVQDMDHENMFWYRQDPGLGLRLIYFSYDVKMKEKGDIPEGYSVSREKKERFSLILESASTNQTSMYLCASSTGPYISGNTIYFGEGSWLTVV.

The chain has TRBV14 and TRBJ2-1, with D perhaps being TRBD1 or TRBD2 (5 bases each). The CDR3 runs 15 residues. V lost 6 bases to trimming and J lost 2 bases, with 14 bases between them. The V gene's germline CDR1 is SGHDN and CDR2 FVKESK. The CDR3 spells CASRKTGTPYNEQFF. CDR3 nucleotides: TGTGCCAGCAGGAAAACCGGGACGCCCTACAATGAGCAGTTCTTC.

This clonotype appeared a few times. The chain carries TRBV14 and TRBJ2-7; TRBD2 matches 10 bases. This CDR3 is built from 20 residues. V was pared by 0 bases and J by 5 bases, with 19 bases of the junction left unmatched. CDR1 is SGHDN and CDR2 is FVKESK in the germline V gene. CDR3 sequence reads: CASSQETRRTSGWGLHEQYF. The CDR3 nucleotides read TGTGCCAGCAGCCAAGAAACCCGGCGGACTAGCGGTTGGGGTCTTCACGAGCAGTACTTC. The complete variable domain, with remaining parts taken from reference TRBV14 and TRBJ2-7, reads EAGVTQFPSHSVIEKGQTVTLRCDPISGHDNLYWYRRVMGKEIKFLLHFVKESKQDESGMPNNRFLAERTGGTYSTLKVQPAELEDSGVYFCASSQETRRTSGWGLHEQYFGPGTRLTVT.

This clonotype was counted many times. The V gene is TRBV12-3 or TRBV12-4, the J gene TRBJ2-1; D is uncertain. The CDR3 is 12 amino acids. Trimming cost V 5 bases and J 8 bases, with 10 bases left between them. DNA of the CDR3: TGTGCCAGCAGTCGCCAGTGGGATGAGCAGTTCTTC. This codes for CASSRQWDEQFF.

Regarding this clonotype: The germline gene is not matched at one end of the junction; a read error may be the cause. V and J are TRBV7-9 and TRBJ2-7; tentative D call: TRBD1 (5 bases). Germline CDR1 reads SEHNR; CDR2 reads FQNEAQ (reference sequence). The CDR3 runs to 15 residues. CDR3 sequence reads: CASSPETEFSCEQYF. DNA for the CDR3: TGTGCCAGCAGCCCCGAGACAGAGTTTTCCTGCGAGCAGTACTTC. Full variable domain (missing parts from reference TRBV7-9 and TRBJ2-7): DTGVSQNPRHKITKRGQNVTFRCDPISEHNRLYWYRQTLGQGPEFLTYFQNEAQLEKSRLLSDRFSAERPKGSFSTLEIQRTEQGDSAMYLCASSPETEFSCEQYFGPGTRLTVT.

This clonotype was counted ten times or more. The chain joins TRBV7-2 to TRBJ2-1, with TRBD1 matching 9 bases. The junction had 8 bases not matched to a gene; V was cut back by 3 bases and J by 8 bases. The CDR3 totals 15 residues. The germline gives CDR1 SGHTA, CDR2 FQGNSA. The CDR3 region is CASSLRGQGRDEQFF. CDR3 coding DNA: TGTGCCAGCAGCTTGAGGGGACAGGGACGGGATGAGCAGTTCTTC.

The CDR3 protein is CASSGWTGGFTGELFF. CDR3 nucleotides: TGTGCCAGCAGTGGGTGGACAGGGGGTTTCACCGGGGAGCTGTTTTTT. V gene TRBV25-1 combines with J gene TRBJ2-2; TRBD1 matches 10 bases. V lost 4 bases, J lost 4 bases, and 6 bases stayed unmatched. The germline gives CDR1 MGHDK, CDR2 SYGVNS. The CDR3 sequence is 16 residues long.

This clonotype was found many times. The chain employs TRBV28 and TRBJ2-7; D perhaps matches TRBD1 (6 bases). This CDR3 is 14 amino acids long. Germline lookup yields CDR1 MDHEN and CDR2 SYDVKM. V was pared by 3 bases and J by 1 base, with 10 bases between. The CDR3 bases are TGTGCCAGCAGTTTCTTCGGACAGTCCTACGAGCAGTACTTC. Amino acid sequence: CASSFFGQSYEQYF.

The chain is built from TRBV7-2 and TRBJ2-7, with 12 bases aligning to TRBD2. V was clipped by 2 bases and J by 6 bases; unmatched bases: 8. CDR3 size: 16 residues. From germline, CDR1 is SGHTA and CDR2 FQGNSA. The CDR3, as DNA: TGTGCCAGCAGCTTAAGGGCTAGCGGGAGGGCCCGCGAGCAGTACTTC. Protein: CASSLRASGRAREQYF.

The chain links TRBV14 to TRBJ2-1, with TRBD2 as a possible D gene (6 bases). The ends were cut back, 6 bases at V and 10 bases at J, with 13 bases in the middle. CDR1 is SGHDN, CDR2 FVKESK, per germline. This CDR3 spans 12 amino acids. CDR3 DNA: TGTGCCAGCAGGAAAACTAGCTGGGAGCAGTTCTTC. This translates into CASRKTSWEQFF.

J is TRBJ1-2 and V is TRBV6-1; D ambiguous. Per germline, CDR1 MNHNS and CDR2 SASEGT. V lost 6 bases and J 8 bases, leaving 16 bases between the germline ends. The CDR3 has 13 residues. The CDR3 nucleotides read TGTGCCAGCAGCGTCCTTCTCGGGGAGGGCTACACCTTC. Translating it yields CASSVLLGEGYTF.

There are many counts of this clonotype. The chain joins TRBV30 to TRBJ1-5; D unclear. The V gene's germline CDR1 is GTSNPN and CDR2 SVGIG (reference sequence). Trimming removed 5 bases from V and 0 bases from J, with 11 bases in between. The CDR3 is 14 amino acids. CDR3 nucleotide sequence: TGTGCCTGGGCCCTTGCCAGTAGCAATCAGCCCCAGCATTTT. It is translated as CAWALASSNQPQHF.

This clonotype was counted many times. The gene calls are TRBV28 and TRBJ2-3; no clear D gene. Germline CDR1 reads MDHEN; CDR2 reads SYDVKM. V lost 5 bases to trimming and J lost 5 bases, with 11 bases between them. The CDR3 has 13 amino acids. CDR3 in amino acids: CASSGDSQDTQYF. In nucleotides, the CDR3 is TGTGCCAGCAGTGGAGACTCCCAAGATACGCAGTATTTT.

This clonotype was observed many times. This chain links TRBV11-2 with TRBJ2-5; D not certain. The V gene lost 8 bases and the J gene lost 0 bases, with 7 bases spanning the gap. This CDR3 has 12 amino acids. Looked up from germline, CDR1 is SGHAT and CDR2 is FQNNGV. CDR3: CASAKYQETQYF. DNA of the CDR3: TGTGCCAGCGCGAAATACCAAGAGACCCAGTACTTC.

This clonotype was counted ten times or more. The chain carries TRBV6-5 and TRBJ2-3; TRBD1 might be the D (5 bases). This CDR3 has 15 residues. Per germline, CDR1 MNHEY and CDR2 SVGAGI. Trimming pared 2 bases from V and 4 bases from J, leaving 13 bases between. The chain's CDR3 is CASSYRGDHADTQYF. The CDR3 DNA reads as TGTGCCAGCAGTTACAGGGGCGATCACGCAGATACGCAGTATTTT.